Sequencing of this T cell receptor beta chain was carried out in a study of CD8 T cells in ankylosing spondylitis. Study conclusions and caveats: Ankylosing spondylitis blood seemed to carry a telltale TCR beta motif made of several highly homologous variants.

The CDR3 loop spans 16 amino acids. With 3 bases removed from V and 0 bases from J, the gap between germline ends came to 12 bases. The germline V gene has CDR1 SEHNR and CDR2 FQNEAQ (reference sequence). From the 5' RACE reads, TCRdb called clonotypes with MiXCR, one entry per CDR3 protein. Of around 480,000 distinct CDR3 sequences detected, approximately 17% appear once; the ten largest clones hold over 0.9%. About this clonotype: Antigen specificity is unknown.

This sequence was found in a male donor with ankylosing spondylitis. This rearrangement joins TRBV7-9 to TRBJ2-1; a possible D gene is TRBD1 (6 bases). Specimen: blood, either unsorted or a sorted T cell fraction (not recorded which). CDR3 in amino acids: CASSFQRGSSYNEQFF. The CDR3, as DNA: TGTGCCAGCAGCTTCCAGAGGGGGAGCTCCTACAATGAGCAGTTCTTC.